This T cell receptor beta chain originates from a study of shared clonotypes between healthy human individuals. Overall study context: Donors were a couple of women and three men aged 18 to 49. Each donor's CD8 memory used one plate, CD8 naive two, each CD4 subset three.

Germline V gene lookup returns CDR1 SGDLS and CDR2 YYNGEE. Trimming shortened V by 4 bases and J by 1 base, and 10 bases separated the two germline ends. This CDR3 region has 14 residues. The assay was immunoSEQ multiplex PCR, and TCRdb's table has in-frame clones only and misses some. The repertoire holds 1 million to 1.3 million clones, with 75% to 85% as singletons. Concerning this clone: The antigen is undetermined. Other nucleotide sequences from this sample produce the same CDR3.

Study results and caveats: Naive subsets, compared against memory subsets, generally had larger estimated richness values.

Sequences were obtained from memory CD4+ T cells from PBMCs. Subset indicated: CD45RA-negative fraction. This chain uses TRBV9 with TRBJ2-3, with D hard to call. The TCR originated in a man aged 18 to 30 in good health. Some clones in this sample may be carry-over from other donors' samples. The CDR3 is CASSSRTGTDTQYF. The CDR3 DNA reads TGTGCCAGCAGCTCCCGAACGGGCACAGATACGCAGTATTTT.